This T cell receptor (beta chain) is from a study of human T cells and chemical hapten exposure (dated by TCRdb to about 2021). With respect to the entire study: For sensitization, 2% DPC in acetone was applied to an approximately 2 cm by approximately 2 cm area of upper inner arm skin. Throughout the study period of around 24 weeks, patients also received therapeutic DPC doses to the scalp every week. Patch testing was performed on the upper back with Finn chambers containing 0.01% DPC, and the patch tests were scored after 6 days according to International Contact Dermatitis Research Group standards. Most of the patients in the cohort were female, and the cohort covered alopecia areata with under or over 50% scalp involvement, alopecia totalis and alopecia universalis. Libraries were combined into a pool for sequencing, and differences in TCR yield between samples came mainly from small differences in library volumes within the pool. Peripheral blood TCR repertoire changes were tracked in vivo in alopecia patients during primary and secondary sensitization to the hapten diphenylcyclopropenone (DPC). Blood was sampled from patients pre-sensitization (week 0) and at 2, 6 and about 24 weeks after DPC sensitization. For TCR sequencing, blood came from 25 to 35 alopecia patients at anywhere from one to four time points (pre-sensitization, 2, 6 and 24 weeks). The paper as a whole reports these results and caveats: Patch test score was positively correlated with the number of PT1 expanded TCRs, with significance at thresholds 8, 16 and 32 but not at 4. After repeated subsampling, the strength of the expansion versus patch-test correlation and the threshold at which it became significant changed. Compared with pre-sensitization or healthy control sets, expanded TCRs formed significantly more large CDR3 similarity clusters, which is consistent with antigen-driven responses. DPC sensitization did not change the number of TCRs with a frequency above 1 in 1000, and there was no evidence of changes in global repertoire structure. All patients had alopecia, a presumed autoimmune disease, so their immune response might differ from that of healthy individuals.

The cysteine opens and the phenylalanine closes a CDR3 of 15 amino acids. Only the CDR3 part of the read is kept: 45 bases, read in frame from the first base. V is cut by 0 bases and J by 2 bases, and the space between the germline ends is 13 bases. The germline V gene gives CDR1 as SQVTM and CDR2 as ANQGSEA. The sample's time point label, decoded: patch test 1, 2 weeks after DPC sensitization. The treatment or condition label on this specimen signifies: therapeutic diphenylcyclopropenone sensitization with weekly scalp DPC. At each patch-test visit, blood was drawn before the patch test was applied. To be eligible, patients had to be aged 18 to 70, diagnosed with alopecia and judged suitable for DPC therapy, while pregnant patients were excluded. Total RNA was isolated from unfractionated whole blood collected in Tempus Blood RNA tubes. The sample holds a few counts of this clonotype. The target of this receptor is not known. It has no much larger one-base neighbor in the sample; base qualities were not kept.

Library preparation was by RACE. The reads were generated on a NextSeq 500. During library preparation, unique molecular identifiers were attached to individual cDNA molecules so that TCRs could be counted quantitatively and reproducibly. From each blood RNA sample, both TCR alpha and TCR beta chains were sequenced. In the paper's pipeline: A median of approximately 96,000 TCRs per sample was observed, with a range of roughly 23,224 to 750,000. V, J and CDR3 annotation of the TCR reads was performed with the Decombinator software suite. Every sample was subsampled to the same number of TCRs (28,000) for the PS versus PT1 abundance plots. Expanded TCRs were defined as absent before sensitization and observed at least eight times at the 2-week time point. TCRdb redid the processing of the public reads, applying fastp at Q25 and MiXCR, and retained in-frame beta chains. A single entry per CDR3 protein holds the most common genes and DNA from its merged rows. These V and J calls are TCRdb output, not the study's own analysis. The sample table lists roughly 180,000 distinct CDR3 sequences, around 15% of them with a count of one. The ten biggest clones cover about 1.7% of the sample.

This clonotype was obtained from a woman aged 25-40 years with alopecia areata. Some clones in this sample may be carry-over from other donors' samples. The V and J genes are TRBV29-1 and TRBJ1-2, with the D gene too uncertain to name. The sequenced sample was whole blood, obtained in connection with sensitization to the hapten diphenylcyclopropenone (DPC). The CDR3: CSVEEVPPSNYGYTF. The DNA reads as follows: TGCAGCGTTGAAGAAGTTCCACCGTCCAACTATGGCTACACCTTC. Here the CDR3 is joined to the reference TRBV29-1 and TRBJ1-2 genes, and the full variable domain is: SAVISQKPSRDICQRGTSLTIQCQVDSQVTMMFWYRQQPGQSLTLIATANQGSEATYESGFVIDKFPISRPNLTFSTLTVSNMSPEDSSIYLCSVEEVPPSNYGYTFGSGTRLTVV.